This is a list of T cell receptor beta chains from one sample in a study of shared clonotypes between healthy human individuals. The method was immunoSEQ multiplex PCR; TCRdb's version includes in-frame clones alone and lacks a portion of them. This table holds about 2.1 million clones, 90% to 95% found once. Sequencing input: naive CD8+ T cells from PBMCs. These receptors originate from a man aged 18 to 30 in good health. Some clones in this sample may be carry-over from other donors' samples. The CDR3 runs from the conserved cysteine through the conserved F or W. The D gene is left open where the match is weak. The size of a clone is reported for some rows only, either as once, few or many, or as a class for expanded clones.

d_call,v_call,j_call,clone_size,cdr3_nt,cdr3_aa
NA,TRBV6-1,TRBJ2-1,NA,TGTGCCAGCATGTTCGGCGGGATCGGGGAGCAGTTCTTC,CASMFGGIGEQFF
TRBD2,TRBV7-6,TRBJ2-3,NA,TGTGCCAGCAGCGGAGCGGGAGGTTTGGATACGCAGTATTTT,CASSGAGGLDTQYF
NA,TRBV11-3,TRBJ2-7,NA,TGTGCCAGCAGCCGCCTACGCGAGCAGTACTTC,CASSRLREQYF
TRBD1,TRBV11-3,TRBJ1-1,NA,TGTGCCAGCAGCCCCGGGACAGGGGGTGCCACTGAAGCTTTCTTT,CASSPGTGGATEAFF
TRBD2,TRBV11-2,TRBJ2-7,once,TGTGCCAGCAGCTTAGGTTCTAGCGGAGCCTACGAGCAGTACTTC,CASSLGSSGAYEQYF
NA,TRBV7-3,TRBJ2-1,NA,TGTGCCAGCAGCTTAACTGGGCAGGGAGTCTACAATGAGCAGTTCTTC,CASSLTGQGVYNEQFF
NA,TRBV5-4,TRBJ1-1,NA,TGTGCCAGCAGCTTGGAACAGGGAAACACTGAAGCTTTCTTT,CASSLEQGNTEAFF
NA,TRBV9,TRBJ1-1,NA,TGTGCCAGCAGCGTAGATATCAGGGGAAACACTGAAGCTTTCTTT,CASSVDIRGNTEAFF
NA,TRBV29-1,TRBJ1-1,NA,TGCAGCGTTTCCCTACGGAGCACTGAAGCTTTCTTT,CSVSLRSTEAFF
TRBD1,TRBV6-1,TRBJ2-6,NA,TGTGCCAGCAGTGAAGTGGGGGACAGCCTCTCTGGGGCCAACGTCCTGACTTTC,CASSEVGDSLSGANVLTF
TRBD2,TRBV11-1,TRBJ2-1,NA,TGTGCCAGCAGTCGACTAGCGGGAGAGGGCAATGAGCAGTTCTTC,CASSRLAGEGNEQFF
TRBD1,TRBV5-6,TRBJ2-7,NA,TGTGCCAGCAGCAGCCGGGACAGGAATCGGTACGAGCAGTACTTC,CASSSRDRNRYEQYF
NA,TRBV2,TRBJ1-2,NA,TGTGCCAGCAGTGATGGGGGGGACTATGGCTACACCTTC,CASSDGGDYGYTF
NA,TRBV19,TRBJ2-5,NA,TGTGCCAGTAGTATCTGGGGGGAAGGAGAGACCCAGTACTTC,CASSIWGEGETQYF
NA,TRBV27,TRBJ1-1,NA,TGTGCCAGCAGTTTACAGGGGTTAACTGAAGCTTTCTTT,CASSLQGLTEAFF
NA,TRBV5-1,TRBJ2-7,NA,TGCGCCAGCAGCTTTATCGGCCCGACTTCCGACGAGCAGTACTTC,CASSFIGPTSDEQYF
TRBD1,TRBV10-3,TRBJ2-3,NA,TGTGCCATCAGTGAGTTGAGCGATCGGGACAGGGCCACAGATACGCAGTATTTT,CAISELSDRDRATDTQYF
NA,TRBV27,TRBJ2-1,once,TGTGCCAGCAGCCCCATAGCGGATCTCTACAATGAGCAGTTCTTC,CASSPIADLYNEQFF
NA,TRBV29-1,TRBJ1-2,NA,TGCAGCGTTTTGGCAGGCTATGGCTACACCTTC,CSVLAGYGYTF
NA,TRBV7-3,TRBJ2-7,NA,TGTGCCAGCAGAGAAGCCCCCGGGAGAGCTTACGAGCAGTACTTC,CASREAPGRAYEQYF
NA,TRBV5-4,TRBJ2-2,NA,TGTGCCACCCCAAAGGCGGGAACGAACACCGGGGAGCTGTTTTTT,CATPKAGTNTGELFF
TRBD2,TRBV27,TRBJ2-1,NA,TGTGCCAGCATAGGTAGCGGGAGACCCTACAATGAGCAGTTCTTC,CASIGSGRPYNEQFF
TRBD2,TRBV7-9,TRBJ2-7,NA,TGTGCCAGCAGCGGCTCGAGGGAGGGGTCCTACGAGCAGTACTTC,CASSGSREGSYEQYF
NA,TRBV11-2,TRBJ2-3,NA,TGTGCCAGCAGCTCCACTTACAGGGTGGGGTGGCGGGCTGGCCAGTATTTT,CASSSTYRVGWRAGQYF
TRBD1,TRBV7-9,TRBJ1-2,NA,TGTGCCAGCAGCCCCACAGGGGGGCTAGACTATGGCTACACCTTC,CASSPTGGLDYGYTF
TRBD1,TRBV4-3,TRBJ2-7,NA,TGCGCCAGCAGCCAAGAATGGACAGGGCCATCTCGCGAGCAGTACTTC,CASSQEWTGPSREQYF
TRBD1,TRBV11-2,TRBJ2-3,NA,TGTGCCAGCACCTTAACCGGGACAGGGCGTACAGATACGCAGTATTTT,CASTLTGTGRTDTQYF
TRBD1,TRBV13,TRBJ1-1,NA,TGTGCCAGCAGCTTCGGGACAGGGCCTGAAGCTTTCTTT,CASSFGTGPEAFF